One and the same sample provided the 25 T cell receptor beta chains below, sequenced in a study of blood T cell repertoires in COVID-19. Repertoires were generated with immunoSEQ multiplex PCR, while TCRdb's copy carries only in-frame clones and drops some. Of some 300,000 clones in the sample, 90% were seen once. Sequenced material: peripheral blood. The receptor source for this set is a woman in her 40s with COVID-19, enrolled during active disease.

V usage is TRBV5-1 and J usage is TRBJ2-7, with 12 bases matching TRBD2. V lost 4 bases and J lost 2; bases outside the gene matches: 7. Germline CDR1 and CDR2: SGHRS and YFSETQ. The CDR3 has 16 amino acids. This CDR3 reads CASSPSGRAETYEQYF. CDR3 in DNA: TGCGCCAGCAGCCCTAGCGGGAGGGCTGAGACCTACGAGCAGTACTTC.

The chain uses TRBV7-9 and TRBJ2-5; the D gene is possibly TRBD2 (5 bases). From germline, CDR1 is SEHNR and CDR2 FQNEAQ (reference sequence). V lost 6 bases, J lost 4 bases, and 9 bases lay in between. There are 12 residues in the CDR3. The CDR3 protein is CASRTGRETQYF. The CDR3 DNA follows: TGTGCCAGCAGGACGGGGAGAGAGACCCAGTACTTC.

The chain links TRBV19 to TRBJ2-7; D not resolved. Germline lookup yields CDR1 LNHDA and CDR2 SQIVND (reference sequence). The V and J ends lost 3 bases and 1 base respectively, with 16 bases between them. The length of the CDR3 is 16 residues. The CDR3 here is CASSIGRHAVSYEQYF. Here the CDR3 DNA reads TGTGCCAGTAGTATCGGCAGGCACGCTGTTTCCTACGAGCAGTACTTC.

V is TRBV18 and J is TRBJ2-1, with 7 bases identical to TRBD1. The CDR3 extends over 14 amino acids. The V gene's germline CDR1 is KGHSH and CDR2 LQKENI. Germline trimming cut 3 bases from V and 7 bases from J; bases unmatched to any gene: 6. In nucleotides, the CDR3 is TGTGCCAGCTCACCGACCAGGGGGTCGAATGAGCAGTTCTTC. Its translation is CASSPTRGSNEQFF.

This chain links TRBV9 with TRBJ1-2; D not certain. V gave up 3 bases and J gave up 6 bases, with 15 bases separating them. This CDR3 is 14 amino acids long. CDR1 is SGDLS, CDR2 YYNGEE, per germline. The chain's CDR3 is CASSATPQTDGYTF. The DNA of the CDR3 is TGTGCCAGCAGCGCCACGCCACAGACGGATGGCTACACCTTC.

V gene TRBV28 combines with J gene TRBJ1-6; 7 nucleotides match TRBD1. From germline, CDR1 is MDHEN and CDR2 SYDVKM. With V trimmed by 0 bases and J by 7 bases, 3 bases remained unmatched. CDR3 size: 15 residues. DNA for the CDR3: TGTGCCAGCAGTTTATGGACAGGGAGCAATTCACCCCTCCACTTT. Its translation: CASSLWTGSNSPLHF.

The rearrangement joins TRBV5-1 to TRBJ1-3; D is ambiguous. With 4 bases removed from V and 0 bases from J, the gap between germline ends came to 17 bases. CDR1 SGHRS and CDR2 YFSETQ come from the germline V gene. The CDR3 loop spans 17 amino acids. In DNA, the CDR3 is TGCGCCAGCAGCCGCCCACGGAACAGATTCTCTGGAAACACCATATATTTT. Translation: CASSRPRNRFSGNTIYF.

The sample holds one count of this clone. At one end the junction does not follow the germline gene, possibly because of a read error. The chain combines TRBV7-9 with TRBJ2-4; TRBD1 agrees at 8 bases. Germline CDR1 is SEHNR and CDR2 is FQNEAQ (reference sequence). The CDR3 is made up of 17 amino acids. CDR3 DNA: TGTGCCAGCAGCACACCTCTCGCTCAGGGGGCCACAAACATTCAGTACTTC. This gives the protein CASSTPLAQGATNIQYF.

CDR3 nucleotide sequence: TGTGCCAGCAGCCCAGGGGGGTGGGTTAGTCAGCCCCAGCATTTT. It translates to CASSPGGWVSQPQHF. The chain combines TRBV28 with TRBJ1-5; 7 bases are a match to TRBD1. J lost 6 bases, V lost 6 bases, and 11 bases had no gene match. Germline V lookup: CDR1 MDHEN, CDR2 SYDVKM. CDR3 length equals 15 residues.

The J gene is TRBJ2-1, the V gene TRBV14; a weak D match, TRBD2 (7 bases). The CDR3 contains 17 residues. Germline V gives CDR1 SGHDN, CDR2 FVKESK. The ends were cut back, 4 bases at V and 2 bases at J, with 18 bases in the middle. CDR3 nucleotide sequence: TGTGCCAGCAGCCCCATTCGAGGGGGGGGACCCTACAATGAGCAGTTCTTC. This gives the protein CASSPIRGGGPYNEQFF. Full variable domain (remainder filled in from reference TRBV14 and TRBJ2-1): EAGVTQFPSHSVIEKGQTVTLRCDPISGHDNLYWYRRVMGKEIKFLLHFVKESKQDESGMPNNRFLAERTGGTYSTLKVQPAELEDSGVYFCASSPIRGGGPYNEQFFGPGTRLTVL.

V and J are TRBV28 and TRBJ2-7; unclear D gene. This CDR3 has 13 residues. Germline CDR1 is MDHEN and CDR2 is SYDVKM. V gave up 1 base and J gave up 8 bases, with 12 bases separating them. Written as DNA, the CDR3 is TGTGCCAGCAGTTTATCCCCCAGGCCGAAGCAGTACTTC. Translated, it gives CASSLSPRPKQYF.

The V gene is TRBV5-1, the J gene TRBJ1-4; a weak D match, TRBD1 (5 bases). Germline loops: CDR1 SGHRS, CDR2 YFSETQ. The V end lost 5 bases, the J end lost 0 bases, and 11 bases lay between the germline ends. This CDR3 has 15 amino acids. The CDR3, as DNA: TGCGCCAGCAGTCGGACATTTTCAACTAATGAAAAACTGTTTTTT. As protein: CASSRTFSTNEKLFF.

The V gene is TRBV5-5, the J gene TRBJ2-7; D is uncertain. Germline V gene data show CDR1 as SGHKS and CDR2 as YYEKEE (reference sequence). Trimming left V 2 bases short and J 6 bases short, with 18 bases between. There are 15 residues in the CDR3. The CDR3 reads CASSFYLSRGGEQYF. DNA of the CDR3: TGTGCCAGCAGCTTTTATTTGTCTCGAGGCGGCGAGCAGTACTTC.

CDR3 sequence: CASSEMGTIPEQFF. In nucleotides, the CDR3 is TGTGCCAGCAGTGAGATGGGGACTATCCCTGAGCAGTTCTTC. This rearrangement joins TRBV2 to TRBJ2-1, with TRBD2 matching 7 bases. V shed 3 bases, J shed 9 bases, and the junction held 8 bases outside the gene matches. The CDR3 has 14 amino acids. From germline, CDR1 is SNHLY and CDR2 FYNNEI.

The chain is built from TRBV29-1 and TRBJ2-2; 10 bases fit TRBD1. The CDR3 extends over 17 amino acids. Germline-derived CDR1 and CDR2 are SQVTM and ANQGSEA. The junction had 10 bases not matched to a gene; V was cut back by 4 bases and J by 2 bases. CDR3 in amino acids: CSVALRTGGLNTGELFF. The CDR3 DNA reads as TGCAGCGTTGCCCTAAGGACAGGGGGACTTAACACCGGGGAGCTGTTTTTT.

The J gene is TRBJ1-2, the V gene TRBV27, with D hard to call. The CDR3 runs 15 residues. The V and J ends lost 6 bases and 0 bases respectively, with 14 bases between them. Germline assignment: CDR1 MNHEY and CDR2 SMNVEV (reference sequence). Here the CDR3 reads CASSLSPSANYGYTF. As DNA, the CDR3 is TGTGCCAGCAGCCTCAGTCCGTCTGCTAACTATGGCTACACCTTC.

The gene calls are TRBV27 and TRBJ1-6; 7 bases match TRBD1. The CDR3 spans 13 residues. J was trimmed by 7 bases and V by 7 bases; bases with no gene match: 4. The germline CDR1 and CDR2 sequences are MNHEY and SMNVEV (reference sequence). The CDR3 sequence is CASTYRGNSPLHF. CDR3 coding DNA: TGTGCCAGCACGTACAGGGGCAATTCACCCCTCCACTTT.

The chain carries TRBV11-2 and TRBJ2-1; possible D gene TRBD2, 5 bases. This CDR3 spans 16 amino acids. With 4 bases removed from V and 5 bases from J, the gap between germline ends came to 18 bases. Germline CDR1 reads SGHAT; CDR2 reads FQNNGV. CDR3 sequence reads: CASSSLGLTADNEQFF. DNA of the CDR3: TGTGCCAGCAGCTCCTTAGGCCTTACAGCGGACAATGAGCAGTTCTTC.

The rearrangement joins TRBV18 to TRBJ1-6; 7 bases fit TRBD1. The CDR3 extends over 19 amino acids. Germline V gives CDR1 KGHSH, CDR2 LQKENI. The junction had 11 bases not matched to a gene; V was cut back by 3 bases and J by 0 bases. CDR3 in DNA: TGTGCCAGCTCACCTATCGGGGACAGCCGACCCTCCTATAATTCACCCCTCCACTTT. This codes for CASSPIGDSRPSYNSPLHF.

The gene calls are TRBV6-1 and TRBJ1-2; 9 bases fit TRBD1. V trimming: 4 bases; J trimming: 1 base; junction bases outside the gene matches: 10. The CDR3 spans 17 residues. Germline CDR1 reads MNHNS; CDR2 reads SASEGT. CDR3 sequence: CASSGIPGQGFNYGYTF. DNA of the CDR3: TGTGCCAGCAGTGGAATTCCGGGACAGGGATTTAACTATGGCTACACCTTC.

The chain links TRBV28 to TRBJ1-1, with D hard to call. V was clipped by 4 bases and J by 5 bases, with 5 bases between them. There are 11 residues in the CDR3. Germline V lookup: CDR1 MDHEN, CDR2 SYDVKM. In DNA, the CDR3 is TGTGCCAGCAGTTCGAGGACTGAAGCTTTCTTT. This sequence encodes CASSSRTEAFF.

J is TRBJ2-5 and V is TRBV28; 12 nucleotides match TRBD2. J gave up 5 bases and V 8 bases, and 9 bases lay outside the gene matches. CDR3 length: 15 amino acids. Germline CDR1 reads MDHEN; CDR2 reads SYDVKM. CDR3 in DNA: TGTGCCAGCCTGAGGACTAGCGGGAAGAGGGAGACCCAGTACTTC. Protein: CASLRTSGKRETQYF.

Concerning this clone itself: Within the sample, other DNA sequences also encode this same CDR3. The gene calls are TRBV28 and TRBJ1-2; D is perhaps TRBD1 (6 bases). The CDR3 contains 13 residues. Germline loops: CDR1 MDHEN, CDR2 SYDVKM. V lost 3 bases and J lost 1, with 6 bases in between. CDR3 loop: CASSLDSNYGYTF. DNA for the CDR3: TGTGCCAGCAGTTTGGACAGTAACTATGGCTACACCTTC.

V and J are TRBV5-1 and TRBJ1-4; D might be TRBD1 (5 bases). Germline-derived CDR1 and CDR2 are SGHRS and YFSETQ. Trimming cost V 4 bases and J 3 bases, with 10 bases left between them. The CDR3 is 14 residues long. Here the CDR3 reads CASSGGGANEKLFF. CDR3 DNA: TGCGCCAGCAGCGGCGGGGGGGCTAATGAAAAACTGTTTTTT.

CDR3: CASSQVQGARGYTF. CDR3 nucleotide sequence: TGTGCCAGCAGCCAAGTACAGGGGGCGCGGGGCTACACCTTC. The V call is TRBV3-1 (or the pseudogene TRBV3-2), the J call TRBJ1-2; 9 bases align to TRBD1. The CDR3 is 14 residues long. The V gene's germline CDR1 is LGHDT and CDR2 YNNKEL (reference sequence). V was clipped by 1 base and J by 8 bases; unmatched bases: 5.